This T cell receptor beta chain emerged from a study of cytomegalovirus exposure and HLA in healthy donors. Study observations and caveats: Donor immune exposure was known only as CMV serostatus. Most of the TCR beta V segments (in an earlier analysis) were productive either about 87% or about 30% of the time.

Looked up from germline, CDR1 is MGHRA and CDR2 is YSYEKL. This CDR3 spans 14 amino acids. V dropped 3 bases and J dropped 7 bases, with 15 bases sitting between them. A word on this clone: Its matching antigen is unknown.

Use of 60 Vbeta and 13 Jbeta primers characterized the PCR. The method was immunoSEQ multiplex PCR; TCRdb's version includes in-frame clones alone and lacks a portion of them. Among just over 150,000 clones listed, more than 65% were seen once. This receptor was obtained from a man aged 50-59 years in good health and CMV-seropositive. V usage is TRBV4-1 and J usage is TRBJ1-2; no firm D call. Input material: PBMCs. CDR3 DNA: TGCGCCAGCAGCCAGGTCTCGGGGTACGGTGGCTACACCTTC. Protein product: CASSQVSGYGGYTF.